This T cell receptor (beta chain) stems from a study of spatial heterogeneity in lung cancer. Study overall: A unique TCR and UMI combination showed up more than ten times in raw reads, on average.

Study observations and caveats: Blood showed ubiquitous tumor TCRs more often at resection than at routine follow-up.

Time point denoted: sample taken at primary tumor resection. TCRs were sequenced from unsorted whole RNA of tumor, nontumor lung or PBMC. Samples came from roughly 70 TRACERx patients with untreated early-stage lung cancer. A unique molecular identifier was attached to every TCR cDNA molecule. TCRdb processed the 5' RACE reads anew with MiXCR; each CDR3 protein has one entry. Here the sample spans 450 to 650 distinct CDR3 sequences, over 75% being singletons. Germline CDR1 MDHEN, CDR2 SYDVKM. The CDR3 runs 16 residues. The V segment lost 6 bases and the J segment 5 bases; nucleotides outside the gene matches: 14. With respect to this clonotype: Its antigen is currently unknown. This beta chain came through as a stray read in a library set up for alpha chains, and its size says little.

V gene TRBV28 combines with J gene TRBJ2-7, with TRBD1 matching over 9 bases. The source is a female donor with early-stage non-small cell lung cancer. The source was PBMCs, collected at surgery. The CDR3 sequence is CASRPLDGQGFNEQYF. CDR3 sequence (DNA): TGTGCCAGCAGACCCCTCGACGGACAGGGGTTCAACGAGCAGTACTTC.